This is a list of T cell receptor beta chains from one sample in a study of post-analysis software for immune sequencing data. TCRdb re-called the PCR reads through MiXCR, storing one row per CDR3 protein. Of about 560,000 distinct CDR3 sequences in the sample, roughly 47% are singletons; the top ten hold more than 1.5%. The sequenced material came from blood. The receptor set was obtained from a girl aged 5 to 17 with multiple sclerosis. Each CDR3 is given with its conserved first and last residue.

v_gene	j_gene	CDR3aa
TRBV27	TRBJ2-1	CASSLASRTTYNEQFF
TRBV5-4	TRBJ1-4	CASSQERNEKRFF
TRBV20-1	TRBJ2-7	CSARKAGNHEQYF
TRBV6-1	TRBJ1-6	CASSFDSNNSPLHF
TRBV29-1	.	CSRGDRSYEQYF
TRBV6-5	TRBJ1-4	CASSYSRGGEKLFF
TRBV10-3	TRBJ2-3	CAIKAWLAGTDTQYF
TRBV10-3	TRBJ1-2	CAISRPPGQLNYGYTF
TRBV10-3	TRBJ2-1	CAIRGQGGNYEQFF
TRBV20-1	TRBJ1-5	CSASLPQGGNQPQHF
TRBV29-1	TRBJ2-5	CSVRLAGLQETQYF
TRBV29-1	TRBJ2-1	CSVETNNEQFF
TRBV7-3	TRBJ1-1	CASSLGSSGNTEAFF
TRBV29-1	TRBJ1-4	CSVEGGGINEKRFF
TRBV29-1	TRBJ1-1	CSGNQGLVTEAFF
TRBV20-1	TRBJ2-1	CSARDLYVTRGGEQFF
TRBV6-6	TRBJ1-2	CASTLGEIGGYTF
TRBV6-1	TRBJ2-7	CASSFGQVFYEQYF
TRBV7-6	TRBJ1-4	CASSIRAGVLFF
TRBV24-1	TRBJ1-2	CATSDADNQLGGYTF
TRBV7-9	TRBJ1-5	CASSLHEDQPQHF
TRBV5-1	TRBJ2-1	CASSLDRGTWLRNEQFF
TRBV7-2	TRBJ2-3	CASSPTGGVADTQYF
TRBV6-5	TRBJ2-5	CASSYTTGEETQYF
TRBV29-1	TRBJ2-5	CSVEDLRTVQETQYF
TRBV7-7	TRBJ2-2	CASGTGGTGELFF
TRBV5-1	TRBJ2-3	CASSEQGAVDTQYF
TRBV5-1	TRBJ2-1	CASSLVGLISYNEQFF
TRBV5-1	.	CASSLNEGYEQYF
TRBV20-1	TRBJ2-3	CSANGRGAADTQYF
TRBV27	.	CASSPPMWGQGISEQYF
TRBV5-1	TRBJ2-3	CASSLGTSGRAFTDTQYF
TRBV10-3	TRBJ2-7	CAIRQGGSSFEQYF
TRBV27	TRBJ2-7	CATADGYEQYF
TRBV5-1	TRBJ2-7	CASSFVAGEGEQYF
TRBV5-1	TRBJ2-1	CASSHGGLRDEQFF
TRBV20-1	TRBJ2-3	CSARDVRDLLSPTDTQYF
TRBV29-1	TRBJ2-7	CSVVGGVEEQYF
TRBV6-6	.	CASTISLQGRYEQYF
TRBV29-1	TRBJ2-7	CSASGLAGGGYEQYF
TRBV7-9	.	CASSLVVLKGTTYEQYF
TRBV6-5	TRBJ2-1	CASSYKINRAVSYNEQFF
TRBV7-9	TRBJ1-1	CASSVPLGTNTEAFF
TRBV29-1	TRBJ2-1	CSVTGPSYNEQFF
TRBV20-1	TRBJ2-5	CSGQNQETQYF
TRBV15	TRBJ2-3	CATSRSLTSASTDTQYF
TRBV4-1	TRBJ2-7	CASQGMAKKIQYF
TRBV4-2	TRBJ2-6	CASSQTTSAGANVLTF
TRBV7-2	TRBJ2-7	CASSLLAGDSYEQYF
TRBV5-1	TRBJ2-3	CASSRAPTDTQYF
TRBV20-1	TRBJ2-3	CSAGKGDTQYF
TRBV5-1	TRBJ2-2	CASSLIVGARATGELFF
TRBV27	TRBJ1-5	CASSLRDTNQPQHF
TRBV20-1	TRBJ2-1	CSARSGEQFF
TRBV27	TRBJ2-1	CASSWRRGGGYNEQFF
TRBV6-4	TRBJ2-7	CASIGTAFSYEQYF
TRBV7-2	TRBJ2-3	CASSFYSGRTDTQYF